One sample yielded the 13 T cell receptor beta chains listed below, sequenced in a study of graft-versus-host responses after intestinal transplantation. TCRdb's table, derived via immunoSEQ multiplex PCR, lists solely in-frame clones and lacks some. The repertoire holds about 120,000 clones, with roughly 95% as singletons. These receptors have no known antigen. The sample here was unstimulated CD8+ T cells sorted from spleen or lymph node cells, taken before intestinal transplant. These receptors were collected from a human donor who received an intestinal transplant.

This clone came up once. The V gene is TRBV29-1, the J gene TRBJ2-1; a possible D gene is TRBD2 (6 bases). Germline CDR1 and CDR2: SQVTM and ANQGSEA. This CDR3 region has 12 residues. The V gene lost 5 bases and the J gene lost 7 bases, with 12 bases spanning the gap. The CDR3 DNA reads as TGCAGCGTTTTGGGAGGTTTGAATGAGCAGTTCTTC. This sequence encodes CSVLGGLNEQFF.

The V call is TRBV4-1, the J call TRBJ2-1; no clear D gene. Trimming removed 7 bases from V and 4 bases from J, with 11 bases in between. This CDR3 region has 13 residues. Germline-derived CDR1 and CDR2 are MGHRA and YSYEKL. CDR3 DNA sequence: TGCGCCAGCAACTCGGCCCCTTACAATGAGCAGTTCTTC. The encoded protein is CASNSAPYNEQFF.

V gene TRBV7-3 combines with J gene TRBJ1-2; the match to TRBD1 covers 8 bases. There are 15 residues in the CDR3. Losses at the gene ends were 1 base for V and 4 bases for J; bases not matched to a gene: 5. From germline, CDR1 is SGHTA and CDR2 FQGTGA. The CDR3 DNA is TGTGCCAGCAGCTTAATGGCAGGGACAGGCTATGGCTACACCTTC. It is translated as CASSLMAGTGYGYTF.

This chain uses TRBV9 with TRBJ2-3; TRBD2 is a possible D gene (5 bases). This CDR3 is built from 13 residues. V was clipped by 0 bases and J by 6 bases, with 8 bases between them. From germline, CDR1 is SGDLS and CDR2 YYNGEE. CDR3 protein: CASSVEGADTQYF. DNA of the CDR3: TGTGCCAGCAGCGTAGAGGGAGCGGATACGCAGTATTTT.

The chain is built from TRBV28 and TRBJ2-1; TRBD1 or TRBD2 may be the D gene (5 bases each). Looked up from germline, CDR1 is MDHEN and CDR2 is SYDVKM. This CDR3 has 15 amino acids. Trimming took off 3 bases at V and 8 bases at J, with 17 bases between the two ends. The DNA of the CDR3 is TGTGCCAGCAGTTTGGGACCCTCATGGGTCGATGAGCAGTTCTTC. Amino acids: CASSLGPSWVDEQFF.

The chain links TRBV4-2 to TRBJ2-4, with 10 bases identical to TRBD2. Germline CDR1 reads LGHNA; CDR2 reads YNFKEQ. This CDR3 is built from 19 residues. V lost 4 bases, J lost 3 bases, and 15 bases stayed unmatched. The DNA for the CDR3 is TGTGCCAGCAGCCGCGGTAGGTCTAGCGGGAGCCCCGGCAAAAACATTCAGTACTTC. Protein sequence: CASSRGRSSGSPGKNIQYF.

The chain recombines TRBV9 with TRBJ2-7, with D unclear. Germline V gene sequence: CDR1 SGDLS, CDR2 YYNGEE. This CDR3 comprises 12 residues. The ends were cut back, 0 bases at V and 7 bases at J, with 8 bases in the middle. The CDR3 loop reads CASSVGGSEQYF. The CDR3 nucleotides are TGTGCCAGCAGCGTAGGGGGAAGTGAGCAGTACTTC.

The rearrangement uses TRBV6-5 and TRBJ2-1; 9 positions match TRBD2. This CDR3 spans 16 amino acids. Germline CDR1 and CDR2: MNHEY and SVGAGI. The ends lost 0 bases at V and 0 bases at J; junction bases unmatched: 0. Here the CDR3 DNA reads TGTGCCAGCAGTTACTCGACTAGCGGCTCCTACAATGAGCAGTTCTTC. Its protein is CASSYSTSGSYNEQFF.

The CDR3 reads CASSLGLLGEQYF. The CDR3 coding sequence is TGTGCCAGCAGCTTAGGTCTCTTAGGAGAGCAGTACTTC. V gene TRBV7-2 combines with J gene TRBJ2-5; no definite D call. The V and J ends lost 1 base and 11 bases respectively, with 14 bases between them. Germline CDR1 SGHTA, CDR2 FQGNSA. The CDR3 totals 13 residues.

V gene TRBV27 combines with J gene TRBJ1-2; maybe TRBD1 (6 bases). The CDR3 has 14 residues. Germline CDR1 is MNHEY and CDR2 is SMNVEV (reference sequence). V was pared by 5 bases and J by 4 bases, with 14 bases between. In nucleotides, the CDR3 is TGTGCCAGCAGTCCCTTAGGGGGGCTCTATGGCTACACCTTC. Residues: CASSPLGGLYGYTF.

The chain recombines TRBV14 with TRBJ2-1, with 7 bases identical to TRBD2. V dropped 3 bases and J dropped 8; count of bases not matched to a gene: 4. The CDR3 spans 13 residues. CDR1 and CDR2 (germline): SGHDN, FVKESK. CDR3 nucleotides: TGTGCCAGCAGCCAGGCTAGCGGTTATGAGCAGTTCTTC. This codes for CASSQASGYEQFF.

CDR3 coding DNA: TGTGCCAGCAGTCTCAAGGGAGGGTTCGTCGAGCAGTACTTC. Translating gives CASSLKGGFVEQYF. The V call is TRBV28, the J call TRBJ2-7, with 7 positions matching TRBD2. Germline CDR1 and CDR2: MDHEN and SYDVKM. Trimming removed 5 bases from V and 6 bases from J; junction bases left unmatched: 10. CDR3 size: 14 residues.

This clone was counted a single time. V gene TRBV2 combines with J gene TRBJ2-1; 8 bases map to TRBD2. The germline V gene encodes CDR1 SNHLY and CDR2 FYNNEI. V gave up 8 bases and J gave up 5 bases; unmatched junction bases: 5. The CDR3 is 13 amino acids. The CDR3: CASERELHNEQFF. Written as DNA, the CDR3 is TGTGCCAGCGAGCGGGAGCTACACAATGAGCAGTTCTTC.